The source of this T cell receptor (beta chain) is a study of CD8 T cells in ankylosing spondylitis. Overall study findings and caveats: Ankylosing spondylitis blood appeared to be characterized by a TCR beta motif of eight highly homologous variants. CD8+ cells made up the disease-linked clones, which were relatively rare in peripheral blood.

As to this clonotype: Antigen unknown.

Construction of TCR beta libraries was performed using quantitative 5'-RACE with molecular barcodes. TCRdb re-analysed the 5' RACE reads in MiXCR, keeping a single row per CDR3 protein. The sample shows a few hundred thousand distinct CDR3 sequences, under 20% of them seen only once. Germline-derived CDR1 and CDR2 are SNHLY and FYNNEI. The CDR3 runs to 14 residues. Trimming took 4 bases from V and 1 from J; bases not matched to a gene: 3. This sequence originates from a male donor with ankylosing spondylitis. The chain uses TRBV2 and TRBJ2-5; 7 nucleotides line up with TRBD2. The sample taken for sequencing was blood, either unsorted or a sorted T cell fraction (not recorded which). The CDR3 protein is CASSVAGAQETQYF. The DNA of the CDR3 is TGTGCCAGCAGTGTGGCGGGAGCCCAAGAGACCCAGTACTTC.